Below, 27 T cell receptor beta chains from the same sample are listed, as sequenced in a study of T cells in Graves' hyperthyroidism and ophthalmopathy. It was RNA transcripts that yielded the amplified TCR beta CDR3 regions. First-round RT-PCR of the TCR CDR3 relied on the HTBI primer set. TCRdb re-called the multiplex PCR reads through MiXCR, storing one row per CDR3 protein. The top ten clones hold over 3.5% of a sample with about 620,000 distinct CDR3 sequences, roughly 16% of them seen once. Sequenced material: blood. Source of these receptors: a woman under 40 with Graves' hyperthyroidism.

The chain carries TRBV9 and TRBJ1-2, with 7 bases lining up with TRBD1. The CDR3 consists of 15 residues. The germline V gene has CDR1 SGDLS and CDR2 YYNGEE. Trimming removed 3 bases from V and 8 bases from J; junction bases left unmatched: 13. The CDR3 loop reads CASSAQTGLSKGYTF. CDR3 DNA: TGTGCCAGCAGCGCTCAGACAGGGCTTTCCAAAGGCTACACCTTC.

The chain carries TRBV10-3 and TRBJ1-1, with D unresolved. V dropped 6 bases and J dropped 11 bases, with 19 bases sitting between them. CDR3 size: 13 residues. CDR1 is ENHRY and CDR2 is SYGVKD in the germline V gene. CDR3 sequence reads: CAISRRQPGQAFF. CDR3 DNA sequence: TGTGCCATCAGCCGAAGACAACCGGGTCAGGCTTTCTTT.

For this clonotype: The junction does not match germline at one end; this may be a read error. The DNA for the CDR3 is TGTGCCAGCAGCTTAGGGGGCTCGTCAAGGTATGAGCAGTTCTTC. This translates into CASSLGGSSRYEQFF. V usage is TRBV12-3 or TRBV12-4 and J usage is TRBJ2-1; TRBD1 matches at 7 bases. This CDR3 is 15 amino acids long.

This clonotype has at least ten counts. This CDR3 reads CSVEGGTKQYF. The CDR3 DNA follows: TGCAGCGTTGAAGGGGGGACTAAGCAGTACTTC. The rearrangement joins TRBV29-1 to TRBJ2-7; 7 bases fit TRBD2. The germline V gene encodes CDR1 SQVTM and CDR2 ANQGSEA. V trimming: 1 base; J trimming: 8 bases; junction bases outside the gene matches: 2. This CDR3 comprises 11 residues.

CDR3 sequence reads: CASSQVGRMDIEQFF. CDR3 DNA: TGCGCCAGCAGCCAAGTCGGGCGGATGGACATTGAGCAGTTCTTC. This rearrangement joins TRBV4-3 to TRBJ2-1, with D possibly TRBD1 on 5 matching bases. V dropped 1 base and J dropped 9 bases, with 16 bases sitting between them. The length of the CDR3 is 15 residues. Germline-derived CDR1 and CDR2 are LGHNA and YSLEER.

This sequence joins TRBV2 and TRBJ2-7, with TRBD2 identical over 14 bases. The CDR3 totals 14 residues. Germline V gives CDR1 SNHLY, CDR2 FYNNEI. V dropped 9 bases and J dropped 6; count of bases not matched to a gene: 7. Here the CDR3 DNA reads TGTGCCAGTGAGGGGACTAGCGGGAGACCCGAGCAGTACTTC. Protein product: CASEGTSGRPEQYF.

This clonotype was found many times. The chain employs TRBV28 and TRBJ2-3; 9 bases map to TRBD1. Unmatched junction bases numbered 6, after V lost 7 bases and J lost 4 bases. CDR1 and CDR2 from the germline V gene are MDHEN and SYDVKM. The CDR3 totals 14 residues. The DNA of the CDR3 is TGTGCCAGCACCGGGACAGGGAGGGCAGATACGCAGTATTTT. As protein: CASTGTGRADTQYF. The complete variable domain, with remaining parts taken from reference TRBV28 and TRBJ2-3, reads DVKVTQSSRYLVKRTGEKVFLECVQDMDHENMFWYRQDPGLGLRLIYFSYDVKMKEKGDIPEGYSVSREKKERFSLILESASTNQTSMYLCASTGTGRADTQYFGPGTRLTVL.

This clonotype was counted at least ten times. The gene calls are TRBV12-3 or TRBV12-4 and TRBJ1-1; D may be TRBD1 (5 bases). V was trimmed by 4 bases and J by 6 bases, leaving 21 bases between them. This CDR3 is built from 16 residues. CDR3 sequence reads: CASSSWTNPSVAEAFF. The CDR3 nucleotides read TGTGCCAGCAGTTCCTGGACAAATCCCTCTGTGGCTGAAGCTTTCTTT.

In this sample, this clonotype turned up many times. The CDR3 region has the DNA TGCGCCAGCAGCTTGGGATTTGGGACAGGGGCCACTGAAGCTTTCTTT. Translating it yields CASSLGFGTGATEAFF. This chain uses TRBV5-1 with TRBJ1-1; 10 bases align to TRBD1. The CDR3 totals 16 residues. Germline loops: CDR1 SGHRS, CDR2 YFSETQ. J lost 4 bases, V lost 0 bases, and 6 bases had no gene match.

This chain uses TRBV11-2 with TRBJ2-7, with 13 bases identical to TRBD2. CDR3 size: 15 residues. From germline, CDR1 is SGHAT and CDR2 FQNNGV. J gave up 7 bases and V 5 bases, and 8 bases lay outside the gene matches. CDR3: CASSETSGRGNEQYF. The CDR3 DNA reads TGTGCCAGCAGCGAAACTAGCGGGAGGGGGAATGAGCAGTACTTC.

There are many counts of this clonotype. The V and J genes are TRBV11-2 and TRBJ1-1, with 8 bases aligning to TRBD1. V gave up 4 bases and J gave up 3 bases; unmatched junction bases: 7. Germline V lookup: CDR1 SGHAT, CDR2 FQNNGV. The CDR3 has 15 residues. CDR3 in amino acids: CASSSLDRGYTEAFF. The CDR3 DNA is TGTGCCAGCAGCTCCCTAGACAGGGGCTACACTGAAGCTTTCTTT.

This chain uses TRBV6-1 with TRBJ1-5; 10 positions agree with TRBD1. The CDR3 loop spans 16 amino acids. Germline CDR1 is MNHNS and CDR2 is SASEGT. The trim removed 10 bases at V and 2 bases at J, leaving 11 bases unmatched. The chain's CDR3 is CATTRGTGVGNQPQHF. The CDR3 nucleotides read TGTGCCACCACCAGAGGGACAGGGGTGGGCAATCAGCCCCAGCATTTT.

This clonotype was observed at least ten times. V is TRBV5-1 and J is TRBJ2-1, with unresolved D. The CDR3 has 12 residues. Germline CDR1 SGHRS, CDR2 YFSETQ. V gave up 0 bases and J gave up 9 bases, with 7 bases separating them. DNA of the CDR3: TGCGCCAGCAGCTTGGCTCCAAGTGAGCAGTTCTTC. It is translated as CASSLAPSEQFF.

V is TRBV20-1 and J is TRBJ2-3; 8 positions agree with TRBD2. J gave up 8 bases and V 0 bases, and 7 bases lay outside the gene matches. The CDR3 loop spans 14 amino acids. Looked up from germline, CDR1 is DFQATT and CDR2 is SNEGSKA (reference sequence). The CDR3 coding sequence is TGCAGTGCTAGAGAGCGGGAGGTCTTGGGTACGCAGTATTTT. Translation: CSAREREVLGTQYF.

This clonotype appeared many times. The rearrangement joins TRBV2 to TRBJ1-2; 7 bases fit TRBD1. Trimming cost V 3 bases and J 6 bases; bases outside gene matches: 10. There are 15 residues in the CDR3. Looked up from germline, CDR1 is SNHLY and CDR2 is FYNNEI. CDR3 DNA: TGTGCCAGCAGTGAGGTCGGCAGGGGGGGGGATGGCTACACCTTC. Translated, it gives CASSEVGRGGDGYTF.

The J gene is TRBJ2-1, the V gene TRBV12-3 or TRBV12-4; TRBD1 matches 7 bases. The CDR3 is made up of 15 amino acids. The J segment lost 0 bases and the V segment lost 6 bases, leaving 5 bases of the junction unmatched. The CDR3 spells CASSQGQDSYNEQFF. The DNA of the CDR3 is TGTGCCAGCAGCCAAGGACAGGACTCCTACAATGAGCAGTTCTTC.

This sequence joins TRBV7-6 and TRBJ1-1, with 11 bases identical to TRBD1. This CDR3 contains 14 residues. The germline CDR1 and CDR2 sequences are SGHVS and FNYEAQ. Trimming removed 5 bases from V and 6 bases from J; junction bases left unmatched: 5. This CDR3 is CASSLRTGGAEAFF. CDR3 coding DNA: TGTGCCAGCAGCCTGCGGACAGGGGGCGCTGAAGCTTTCTTT.

The chain recombines TRBV7-9 with TRBJ1-1; no clear D gene. Trimming stripped 3 bases from V and 1 base from J, with 9 bases between. Germline V lookup: CDR1 SEHNR, CDR2 FQNEAQ (reference sequence). The CDR3 spans 14 residues. The CDR3 is CASSFSNTNTEAFF. For the CDR3, the DNA is TGTGCCAGCAGCTTTTCTAACACGAACACTGAAGCTTTCTTT.

The J gene is TRBJ2-1, the V gene TRBV7-9; weak D call: TRBD1 (7 bases). This CDR3 is 15 amino acids long. Trimming shortened V by 7 bases and J by 6 bases, and 19 bases separated the two germline ends. CDR1 SEHNR and CDR2 FQNEAQ come from the germline V gene (reference sequence). CDR3 DNA: TGTGCCAGCAACCAGGGGGGTCGGCCCTCCAATGAGCAGTTCTTC. Translation: CASNQGGRPSNEQFF.

This clonotype appeared a few times. The CDR3 is CASSLPPYNEQFF. The CDR3 DNA sequence: TGTGCCAGCAGTCTACCCCCCTACAATGAGCAGTTCTTC. J is TRBJ2-1 and V is TRBV27; no reliable D call. This CDR3 has 13 amino acids. V lost 5 bases to trimming and J lost 2 bases, with 7 bases between them. Germline values: CDR1 MNHEY, CDR2 SMNVEV (reference sequence).

V is TRBV5-1 and J is TRBJ1-5, with D tentatively TRBD1 (5 bases). Germline-derived CDR1 and CDR2 are SGHRS and YFSETQ. This CDR3 is built from 14 residues. Trimming pared 0 bases from V and 5 bases from J, leaving 9 bases between. CDR3 sequence: CASSLGGVDQPQHF. DNA of the CDR3: TGCGCCAGCAGCTTGGGGGGGGTCGATCAGCCCCAGCATTTT.

There are many counts of this clonotype. The chain is built from TRBV7-3 and TRBJ2-1, with 11 bases aligning to TRBD2. Germline V CDR1 and CDR2: SGHTA, FQGTGA. The length of the CDR3 is 17 residues. V lost 4 bases, J lost 8 bases, and 13 bases stayed unmatched. The CDR3 DNA is TGTGCCAGCAGCTCAGGCCGACTAGCGGGAACTAGGGATGAGCAGTTCTTC. Translating gives CASSSGRLAGTRDEQFF.

The chain employs TRBV19 and TRBJ2-7; 7 bases are a match to TRBD1. This CDR3 has 15 amino acids. Trimming at V came to 2 bases and at J to 3 bases, leaving 7 bases not matched to a gene. From germline, CDR1 is LNHDA and CDR2 SQIVND (reference sequence). The CDR3 coding sequence is TGTGCCAGTAGTATACGGGACAGTTACTACTACGAGCAGTACTTC. Translating it yields CASSIRDSYYYEQYF.

Only a few counts were recorded for this clonotype. V usage is TRBV28 and J usage is TRBJ2-1; perhaps TRBD1 as D (6 bases). The CDR3 is made up of 15 amino acids. The germline gives CDR1 MDHEN, CDR2 SYDVKM. V lost 3 bases and J lost 2, with 11 bases in between. In nucleotides, the CDR3 is TGTGCCAGCAGTTTCGGCAGGGGTCCCTACAATGAGCAGTTCTTC. It codes for CASSFGRGPYNEQFF.

In DNA form, the CDR3 reads TGTGCCAGTAGTTTCGGTCGGAGAGAGACCCAGTACTTC. Encoded protein: CASSFGRRETQYF. V is TRBV19 and J is TRBJ2-5, with no clear D. V lost 5 bases and J 4 bases, leaving 11 bases between the germline ends. CDR3 length equals 13 residues. CDR1 is LNHDA and CDR2 is SQIVND in the germline V gene (reference sequence).

This clonotype was detected many times. The CDR3 loop reads CASSRTSEEQYF. The CDR3 nucleotides are TGTGCCAGCAGCCGAACTAGCGAAGAGCAGTACTTC. The chain combines TRBV7-2 with TRBJ2-7; 7 positions match TRBD2. The V gene's germline CDR1 is SGHTA and CDR2 FQGNSA. V was pared by 5 bases and J by 7 bases, with 5 bases of the junction left unmatched. CDR3 length equals 12 residues. The entire variable domain, with the rest obtained from reference TRBV7-2 and TRBJ2-7, is as follows: GAGVSQSPSNKVTEKGKDVELRCDPISGHTALYWYRQSLGQGLEFLIYFQGNSAPDKSGLPSDRFSAERTGGSVSTLTIQRTQQEDSAVYLCASSRTSEEQYFGPGTRLTVT.

This clonotype turned up a few times. The gene calls are TRBV5-1 and TRBJ2-3; 7 bases fit TRBD2. This CDR3 has 15 amino acids. Looked up from germline, CDR1 is SGHRS and CDR2 is YFSETQ. The junction had 9 bases not matched to a gene; V was cut back by 4 bases and J by 4 bases. The CDR3 coding sequence is TGCGCCAGCAGCCTTACCACTAGCGCCTCAGATACGCAGTATTTT. Translating gives CASSLTTSASDTQYF.